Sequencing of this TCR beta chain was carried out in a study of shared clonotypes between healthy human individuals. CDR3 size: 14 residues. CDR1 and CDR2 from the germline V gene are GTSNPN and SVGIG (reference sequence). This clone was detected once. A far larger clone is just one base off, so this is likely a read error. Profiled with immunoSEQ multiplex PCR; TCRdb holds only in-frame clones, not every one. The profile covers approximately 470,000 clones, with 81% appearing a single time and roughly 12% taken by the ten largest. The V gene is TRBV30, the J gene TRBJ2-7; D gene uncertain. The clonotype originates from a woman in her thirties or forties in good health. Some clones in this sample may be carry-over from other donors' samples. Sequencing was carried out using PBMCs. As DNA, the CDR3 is TGTGCCTGGAGTGGGGAAAGGCTGGCCAACGAGCGGTACTTC. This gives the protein CAWSGERLANERYF.